The next 7 T cell receptor beta chains were all read from a single sample in a study of blood T cell repertoires in COVID-19. The data were produced by immunoSEQ multiplex PCR, yet TCRdb's version contains in-frame clones alone and is incomplete. The table records more than 40,000 clones, roughly 87% of them present only once. Sequencing was carried out using peripheral blood. The receptor source for this set is a man between 60 and 70 years old with acute or convalescent COVID-19.

This sequence joins TRBV6-6 and TRBJ2-5; possibly TRBD1 for D (5 bases). The germline V gene encodes CDR1 MNHNY and CDR2 SVGAGI (reference sequence). The CDR3 covers 15 residues. Between the trimmed V and J ends, which lost 6 bases and 4 bases, there was a span of 18 bases. The CDR3 region is CASSRSGLAGETQYF. In DNA, the CDR3 is TGTGCCAGCAGCCGTTCAGGGTTGGCAGGAGAGACCCAGTACTTC.

This chain connects TRBV6-2 or TRBV6-3 to TRBJ1-5; D might be TRBD1 (6 bases). This CDR3 is 17 amino acids long. Deletions cut 0 bases from V and 0 bases from J, with 12 bases between. The V gene's germline CDR1 is MNHEY and CDR2 SVGEGT. The CDR3 loop reads CASSYSLQGYSNQPQHF. DNA of the CDR3: TGTGCCAGCAGTTACTCGCTACAGGGTTATAGCAATCAGCCCCAGCATTTT.

This chain connects TRBV30 to TRBJ1-2, with D unresolved. The V end was cut by 4 bases, the J end by 4 bases, with 13 bases between. The CDR3 is made up of 13 amino acids. In germline, CDR1 is GTSNPN, CDR2 SVGIG (reference sequence). The CDR3 DNA reads as TGTGCCTGGAATTCGCCAGGCATCTATGGCTACACCTTC. Protein: CAWNSPGIYGYTF.

The chain recombines TRBV19 with TRBJ1-1; perhaps TRBD1 as D (6 bases). The V gene's germline CDR1 is LNHDA and CDR2 SQIVND (reference sequence). CDR3 length: 13 residues. The germline V and J ends were trimmed by 7 bases and 1 base, with 10 bases remaining between them. CDR3 bases: TGTGCCAGTACCATACAGGGGAACACTGAAGCTTTCTTT. Its translation: CASTIQGNTEAFF.

The rearrangement uses TRBV3-1 (or the pseudogene TRBV3-2) and TRBJ1-4; TRBD1 matches 8 bases. Trimming cost V 6 bases and J 2 bases; bases outside gene matches: 8. This CDR3 is built from 16 residues. Germline values: CDR1 LGHDT, CDR2 YNNKEL (reference sequence). The CDR3 region is CASSRTGSSTNEKLFF. The DNA for the CDR3 is TGTGCCAGCAGTAGGACAGGGTCATCGACTAATGAAAAACTGTTTTTT.

V usage is TRBV7-9 and J usage is TRBJ1-5; 7 nucleotides line up with TRBD1. The CDR3 has 15 residues. With V trimmed by 5 bases and J by 6 bases, 10 bases remained unmatched. Germline assignment: CDR1 SEHNR and CDR2 FQNEAQ (reference sequence). DNA of the CDR3: TGTGCCAGCAGCCCAGGGGGAGGCCGGATTCAGCCCCAGCATTTT. Its protein product is CASSPGGGRIQPQHF.

The chain's CDR3 is CASSSWHTNTEAFF. CDR3 DNA: TGTGCCAGCAGTTCTTGGCATACGAACACTGAAGCTTTCTTT. J is TRBJ1-1 and V is TRBV6-2 or TRBV6-3; no clear D. Germline V lookup: CDR1 MNHEY, CDR2 SVGEGT. This CDR3 comprises 14 residues. Trimming removed 4 bases at V and 1 base at J, with 10 bases between.